Below, one TCR beta chain is given with its context. The target antigen is unknown. This CDR3 has 15 amino acids. J gave up 4 bases and V 6 bases, and 11 bases lay outside the gene matches. Germline loops: CDR1 MNHNS, CDR2 SASEGT. The data were taken from a study of cytomegalovirus exposure and HLA in healthy donors. PCR amplification relied on 60 Vbeta primers (plus 13 Jbeta primers). Assay: immunoSEQ multiplex PCR; the TCRdb copy retains only in-frame clones and omits some. This table holds over 100,000 clones, roughly three quarters found once. General study findings and limits: Later work associated fewer than 20,000 TCR beta sequences with HLA alleles at 0.05 false discovery rate.

The source of this sequence is a middle-aged woman in good health and CMV-seronegative. The chain combines TRBV6-1 with TRBJ1-1, with 7 positions matching TRBD1. Sequencing was performed on PBMCs. The CDR3: CASRLRQGKGTEAFF. The CDR3 DNA reads TGTGCCAGCAGACTTCGACAGGGTAAAGGCACTGAAGCTTTCTTT.